The rows below give T cell receptor beta chains drawn from one sample of a study of response to subunit inactivated influenza vaccine. TCRdb fed the RT-PCR reads into MiXCR, producing one record per CDR3 protein. The sample contains 150,000 to 200,000 distinct CDR3 sequences, approximately 12% of which appear only once. These same records also appear under a second study, on T cells expressing NK-cell markers.

The source was CD8+ T cells sorted from PBMCs, collected roughly 12 days after vaccination. Receptor source: a man aged 45-65 years who received an inactivated influenza vaccine. CDR3s include the opening cysteine and the closing phenylalanine or tryptophan. Each record gives: clone size, V gene, CDR3 length, J gene, D gene, CDR3 DNA, CDR3 protein. A D gene is named only where the DNA matches it firmly. Where a row states a size, it is once, few, many or the class of an expanded clone; other rows omit it.

>few|TRBV27|18|TRBJ2-3|TRBD2
TGTGCCAGCAGTCCCTTGACTAGCGGGGGACCCGGCACAGATACGCAGTATTTT
CASSPLTSGGPGTDTQYF
>few|TRBV20-1|13|TRBJ2-7|NA
TGCAGTGCTAGGAGGATGGAGGGCTACGAGCAGTACTTC
CSARRMEGYEQYF
>many|TRBV4-3|15|TRBJ2-7|TRBD1
TGCGCCAGCAGCCAAGGGACAGGGCAAACCTACGAGCAGTACTTC
CASSQGTGQTYEQYF
>many|TRBV28|15|TRBJ2-5|NA
TGTGCCAGCAGTTCCCCGCAGGCGGGCCAAGAGACCCAGTACTTC
CASSSPQAGQETQYF
>many|TRBV6-2/TRBV6-3|12|TRBJ1-5|NA
TGTGCCAGCAGTTACTCAGGTCAGCCCCAGCATTTT
CASSYSGQPQHF
>NA|TRBV9|14|TRBJ1-1|NA
TGTGCCAGCAGCGGGAAACAGGGGAACACTGAAGCTTTCTTT
CASSGKQGNTEAFF
>NA|TRBV7-9|17|TRBJ2-3|NA
TGTGCCAGCAGACCCACCGCCGGTGGGGGGATGGCAGATACGCAGTATTTT
CASRPTAGGGMADTQYF
>NA|TRBV29-1|13|TRBJ2-7|TRBD1
TGCAGCGTTGATGGACAGGGTCCCTACGAGCAGTACTTC
CSVDGQGPYEQYF
>few|TRBV20-1|15|TRBJ2-3|TRBD2
TGCAGTGCTAGGATCGCGGGAGGATACACAGATACGCAGTATTTT
CSARIAGGYTDTQYF
>many|TRBV12-3/TRBV12-4|13|TRBJ1-2|NA
TGTGCCAGCAGTTTCAACACTTACGATGGCTACACCTTC
CASSFNTYDGYTF
>few|TRBV6-6|12|TRBJ2-2|NA
TGTGCCAGCAGTTACTATGCCGGGGAGCTGTTTTTT
CASSYYAGELFF
>NA|TRBV4-1|15|TRBJ1-5|NA
TGCGCCAGCAGCCAAGATTATTGGGGTAATCAGCCCCAGCATTTT
CASSQDYWGNQPQHF
>many|TRBV27|13|TRBJ1-3|NA
TGTGCCAGCTATACGAGCTCTGGAAACACCATATATTTT
CASYTSSGNTIYF
>few|TRBV9|14|TRBJ1-1|NA
TGTGCCAGCAGCGTAGCTGATTGGGCTGGGGAATCTTTCTTT
CASSVADWAGESFF
>many|TRBV4-3|17|TRBJ2-7|TRBD2
TGCGCCAGCAGCCAGGGGCCTGGGCAGGGAGGGACCTACGAGCAGTACTTC
CASSQGPGQGGTYEQYF
>NA|TRBV12-3/TRBV12-4|15|TRBJ2-1|TRBD2
TGTGCCAGCAGTTTAGGGCTAGCGGGCCACAATGAGCAGTTCTTC
CASSLGLAGHNEQFF
>many|TRBV11-2|15|TRBJ2-1|TRBD2
TGTGCCAGCAGCTTAGATCCGGGGGGGGGCAATGAGCAGTTCTTC
CASSLDPGGGNEQFF
>few|TRBV19|14|TRBJ1-1|NA
TGTGCCAGTAGTATCGACAGATATTATACTGAAGCTTTCTTT
CASSIDRYYTEAFF
>few|TRBV12-3/TRBV12-4|13|TRBJ1-2|NA
TGTGCCAGCAGTGAAGGGAAGAACTATGGCTACACCTTC
CASSEGKNYGYTF
>many|TRBV6-2/TRBV6-3|15|TRBJ2-7|TRBD2
TGTGCCAGCAACCCTTCTAGCGGGGGCTCCTACGAGCAGTACTTC
CASNPSSGGSYEQYF
>few|TRBV2|13|TRBJ1-2|TRBD1
TGTGCCAGCAGTGAAGTCCAGGGGGCGGGCTACACCTTC
CASSEVQGAGYTF
>NA|TRBV4-3|16|TRBJ2-7|NA
TGCGCCAGCAGCCAAGGGCTAGGTGGCGGAACCTACGAGCAGTACTTC
CASSQGLGGGTYEQYF
>many|TRBV7-2|11|TRBJ2-1|NA
TGTGCCAGCAGTGAAGAGAATGAGCAGTTCTTC
CASSEENEQFF
>many|TRBV10-3|13|TRBJ1-1|NA
TGTGCCATCAGTGAACTACGGAACACTGAAGCTTTCTTT
CAISELRNTEAFF
>NA|TRBV4-1|15|TRBJ1-1|NA
TGCGCCAGCAGCCAAGACGGCAGCATGAACACTGAAGCTTTCTTT
CASSQDGSMNTEAFF
>few|TRBV20-1|12|TRBJ2-7|NA
TGCAGTGCTACAGGTCTGGGACTCGAGCAGTACTTC
CSATGLGLEQYF
>few|TRBV5-1|16|TRBJ2-3|TRBD2
TGCGCCAGCAGCTTGTACGCGGGGAGGGGCACAGATACGCAGTATTTT
CASSLYAGRGTDTQYF
>few|TRBV7-9|16|TRBJ2-1|TRBD2
TGTGCCAGCAGCTTAGCAGCCTTAGCGGGTTTCAATGAGCAGTTCTTC
CASSLAALAGFNEQFF
>many|TRBV29-1|16|TRBJ2-4|NA
TGCAGCGTTGAAGCAAAAAAAACAGGAAACAAAAACATTCAGTACTTC
CSVEAKKTGNKNIQYF
>few|TRBV30|13|TRBJ2-1|NA
TGTGCCTGGAGTGTAGGGACAAACAATGAGCAGTTCTTC
CAWSVGTNNEQFF
>few|TRBV6-5|14|TRBJ1-5|NA
TGTGCCAGCAGTTACGGGGGTGGCAATCAGCTCCAGCATTTT
CASSYGGGNQLQHF
>many|TRBV7-6|11|TRBJ2-5|NA
TGTGCCAGCAGCCCACAAGAGACCCAGTACTTC
CASSPQETQYF
>few|TRBV11-1|15|TRBJ2-1|TRBD2
TGTGCCAGCAGCCGTCTACTAGCGTATTACAATGAGCAGTTCTTC
CASSRLLAYYNEQFF
>NA|TRBV5-4|16|TRBJ2-5|TRBD1
TGTGCCAGCAGCCCCATGACAGGGGGGAGGAATGAGACCCAGTACTTC
CASSPMTGGRNETQYF
>few|TRBV3-1|14|TRBJ2-3|NA
TGTGCCAGCAGCCAAGCCAAGCCCACAGATACGCAGTATTTT
CASSQAKPTDTQYF
>NA|TRBV5-1|15|TRBJ2-4|TRBD2
TGCGCCAGCAGCTTGGACGGTAGCGGGGGGAACATTCAGTACTTC
CASSLDGSGGNIQYF
>few|TRBV7-9|17|TRBJ2-1|TRBD1
TGTGCCAGCAGCGCGCCCGACAGGGGGCGCTTCTCCGATGAGCAGTTCTTC
CASSAPDRGRFSDEQFF
>few|TRBV7-6|13|TRBJ2-7|NA
TGTGCCAGCACCAGGGGGGGGTTCGACGAGCAGTACTTC
CASTRGGFDEQYF
>NA|TRBV15|18|TRBJ2-1|TRBD2
TGTGCCACCAGCAGAGGGTGGGCTAGCGGGAGAGTCAACAATGAGCAGTTCTTC
CATSRGWASGRVNNEQFF
>NA|TRBV30|14|TRBJ2-1|NA
TGTGCCTGGAGTGTCGGCACACTGGGGAATGAGCAGTTCTTC
CAWSVGTLGNEQFF
>NA|TRBV7-9|14|TRBJ1-2|NA
TGTGCCAGCAGCTTAGGGCAGGGGAGATATGGCTACACCTTC
CASSLGQGRYGYTF
>NA|TRBV6-2/TRBV6-3|15|TRBJ2-7|NA
TGTGCCAGCAGTTACTTACAGCCCGAGCTCTACGAGCAGTACTTC
CASSYLQPELYEQYF
>few|TRBV27|14|TRBJ2-1|TRBD1
TGTGCCAGCAGTTTAGGGACAGGCTACAATGAGCAGTTCTTC
CASSLGTGYNEQFF
>many|TRBV6-1|15|TRBJ1-1|NA
TGTGCCAGCAGCCCCTCGTGGGGGGAAGGCACTGAAGCTTTCTTT
CASSPSWGEGTEAFF